The 18 T cell receptor beta chains in this list originate from one sample, sequenced in a study of shared T cell receptors in the human thymus. TCRdb's copy holds only in-frame clones and misses some; the assay was immunoSEQ multiplex PCR. Of approximately 760,000 clones listed, 75% to 90% are singletons. A further study also used this sample, focusing on human thymus T cells.

Material for sequencing was thymocytes. The receptor set was obtained from a girl less than two years old with a congenital heart defect.

This clone was observed a single time. This chain uses TRBV23-1 with TRBJ1-5, with D perhaps matching TRBD1 (6 bases). TRBV23-1 is an ORF, and what it does is uncertain. The CDR3 spans 16 residues. Trimming took off 6 bases at V and 2 bases at J, with 17 bases between the two ends. This CDR3 reads CASRPPQGWGNQPQHF. DNA for the CDR3: TGCGCCAGCAGGCCTCCACAGGGCTGGGGCAATCAGCCCCAGCATTTT.

The table lists this clone with a count of one. The rearrangement uses TRBV12-5 and TRBJ1-1; 9 positions match TRBD1. With 6 bases clipped from V and 7 bases from J, the junction kept 12 bases outside the gene matches. In germline, CDR1 is LGHNT, CDR2 FRNRAP. The CDR3 totals 15 residues. CDR3 nucleotide sequence: TGTGCTAGTGGACGACCTGGGACAGGGAGAGGTGAAGCTTTCTTT. This translates into CASGRPGTGRGEAFF.

A single count supports this clone. V and J are TRBV6-6 and TRBJ1-1; 7 bases fit TRBD1. The CDR3 loop spans 16 amino acids. Germline CDR1 is MNHNY and CDR2 is SVGAGI (reference sequence). V shed 2 bases, J shed 5 bases, and the junction held 11 bases outside the gene matches. The DNA for the CDR3 is TGTGCCAGCAGTTACATTCCACCCCAGGGGGGAACTGAAGCTTTCTTT. Its translation: CASSYIPPQGGTEAFF.

The genes are TRBV5-6 and TRBJ1-1, with TRBD1 matching 7 bases. V trimming: 0 bases; J trimming: 4 bases; junction bases outside the gene matches: 6. CDR3 length equals 15 residues. Germline V gene sequence: CDR1 SGHDT, CDR2 YYEEEE. The DNA for the CDR3 is TGTGCCAGCAGCTTGGTCGAGACAGGGTCCACTGAAGCTTTCTTT. Translated, it gives CASSLVETGSTEAFF. The full variable domain, in which reference TRBV5-6 and TRBJ1-1 provide the parts outside the CDR3, is DAGVTQSPTHLIKTRGQQVTLRCSPKSGHDTVSWYQQALGQGPQFIFQYYEEEERQRGNFPDRFSGHQFPNYSSELNVNALLLGDSALYLCASSLVETGSTEAFFGQGTRLTVV.

J is TRBJ1-1 and V is TRBV25-1; TRBD1 matches 8 bases. The CDR3 extends over 17 amino acids. Germline V lookup: CDR1 MGHDK, CDR2 SYGVNS. After removal of 4 bases from V and 7 bases from J, the junction contained 17 bases not matched to a gene. The CDR3 sequence: CASSALTPDRDGCEAFF. CDR3 DNA sequence: TGTGCCAGCAGTGCCCTTACTCCGGACAGGGATGGTTGTGAAGCTTTCTTT.

The V call is TRBV2, the J call TRBJ2-1; TRBD2 matches at 13 bases. The CDR3 runs 16 residues. The ends lost 1 base at V and 9 bases at J; junction bases unmatched: 6. Germline CDR1 SNHLY, CDR2 FYNNEI. CDR3 sequence: CASSEERLAGGIEQFF. Written as DNA, the CDR3 is TGTGCCAGCAGTGAAGAGAGACTAGCGGGGGGTATTGAGCAGTTCTTC.

V and J are TRBV6-5 and TRBJ2-2, with D possibly matching TRBD1 (6 bases). V gave up 6 bases and J gave up 7 bases, with 18 bases separating them. The CDR3 contains 15 residues. Per germline, CDR1 MNHEY and CDR2 SVGAGI. For the CDR3, the DNA is TGTGCCAGCAGCCGAAGGACAGCCGAGCACGGGGAGCTGTTTTTT. Protein product: CASSRRTAEHGELFF.

V gene TRBV15 combines with J gene TRBJ2-7; a weak D match, TRBD2 (5 bases). The length of the CDR3 is 14 residues. The V end lost 4 bases, the J end lost 2 bases, and 12 bases lay between the germline ends. From germline, CDR1 is LNHNV and CDR2 YYDKDF (reference sequence). The CDR3 DNA follows: TGTGCCACCAGCAACGAGGGCCAAGCCTACGAGCAGTACTTC. Its protein product is CATSNEGQAYEQYF.

This clone has just a few counts. The V and J genes are TRBV27 and TRBJ1-1; maybe TRBD1 (6 bases). The CDR3 consists of 15 residues. Germline CDR1 and CDR2: MNHEY and SMNVEV (reference sequence). V shed 6 bases and J shed 3 bases, with 17 bases lying between them. CDR3 residues: CASSLGGATYTEAFF. The CDR3 bases are TGTGCCAGCAGCCTGGGGGGGGCAACGTACACTGAAGCTTTCTTT.

The sample holds one count of this clone. The chain uses TRBV5-5 and TRBJ1-2; 7 nucleotides match TRBD1. Germline V gives CDR1 SGHKS, CDR2 YYEKEE (reference sequence). V was clipped by 3 bases and J by 8 bases; unmatched bases: 10. This CDR3 comprises 14 residues. The CDR3 DNA is TGTGCCAGCAGCTGGGGGACAGATGTGGGGGGCTACACCTTC. It is translated as CASSWGTDVGGYTF. Variable domain in full (rest from reference TRBV5-5 and TRBJ1-2): DAGVTQSPTHLIKTRGQQVTLRCSPISGHKSVSWYQQVLGQGPQFIFQYYEKEERGRGNFPDRFSARQFPNYSSELNVNALLLGDSALYLCASSWGTDVGGYTFGSGTRLTVV.

The gene calls are TRBV5-6 and TRBJ1-6; D gene uncertain. V was cut by 1 base and J by 14 bases, with 16 bases left in between. Looked up from germline, CDR1 is SGHDT and CDR2 is YYEEEE. The CDR3 totals 14 residues. The CDR3 loop reads CASSLRHQNSALHF. CDR3 bases: TGTGCCAGCAGCTTGCGACACCAAAATTCGGCCCTCCACTTT.

The sample holds a few counts of this clone. The chain employs TRBV27 and TRBJ2-4, with TRBD2 matching over 11 bases. The J segment lost 5 bases and the V segment lost 5 bases, leaving 11 bases of the junction unmatched. Per germline, CDR1 MNHEY and CDR2 SMNVEV (reference sequence). The CDR3 sequence is 17 residues long. The CDR3 coding sequence is TGTGCCAGCAGTCTACATCGGGATAGCGGGGGGGAAAACATTCAGTACTTC. This encodes CASSLHRDSGGENIQYF.

V and J are TRBV5-6 and TRBJ2-1; 11 nucleotides match TRBD2. This CDR3 has 12 residues. The junction had 1 base not matched to a gene; V was cut back by 8 bases and J by 6 bases. CDR1 and CDR2 (germline): SGHDT, YYEEEE. The CDR3 sequence is CASSGGGNEQFF. The CDR3 region has the DNA TGTGCCAGTAGCGGGGGGGGCAATGAGCAGTTCTTC. Together with reference TRBV5-6 and TRBJ2-1, the CDR3 gives the full variable domain: DAGVTQSPTHLIKTRGQQVTLRCSPKSGHDTVSWYQQALGQGPQFIFQYYEEEERQRGNFPDRFSGHQFPNYSSELNVNALLLGDSALYLCASSGGGNEQFFGPGTRLTVL.

This clone was picked up a small number of times. The chain combines TRBV19 with TRBJ1-2; weak D call: TRBD1 (6 bases). The germline gives CDR1 LNHDA, CDR2 SQIVND (reference sequence). The CDR3 has 19 residues. V lost 8 bases and J lost 1, with 29 bases in between. The CDR3 region has the DNA TGTGCCAGTTCCACTACCCAGGGGAACACAGGGCCCTTTAACTATGGCTACACCTTC. Amino acid sequence: CASSTTQGNTGPFNYGYTF. Full variable domain (remainder filled in from reference TRBV19 and TRBJ1-2): DGGITQSPKYLFRKEGQNVTLSCEQNLNHDAMYWYRQDPGQGLRLIYYSQIVNDFQKGDIAEGYSVSREKKESFPLTVTSAQKNPTAFYLCASSTTQGNTGPFNYGYTFGSGTRLTVV.

V is TRBV10-3 and J is TRBJ2-7; 10 bases map to TRBD1. The germline gives CDR1 ENHRY, CDR2 SYGVKD. This CDR3 spans 14 amino acids. The V and J ends lost 6 bases and 3 bases, in that order; junction bases with no gene match: 5. CDR3 protein: CAISTGQGDYEQYF. As DNA, the CDR3 is TGTGCCATCAGCACCGGACAGGGGGACTACGAGCAGTACTTC.

The chain couples TRBV28 to TRBJ1-1, with TRBD1 identical over 9 bases. V was pared by 4 bases and J by 1 base, with 7 bases of the junction left unmatched. This CDR3 region has 16 residues. CDR1 and CDR2 from the germline V gene are MDHEN and SYDVKM. The CDR3 coding sequence is TGTGCCAGCAGTTCACGGGCGGGACAGGGGAACACTGAAGCTTTCTTT. Translated: CASSSRAGQGNTEAFF.

The gene calls are TRBV28 and TRBJ1-1; TRBD1 matches at 8 bases. The CDR3 is 17 amino acids. V was pared by 6 bases and J by 3 bases, with 15 bases of the junction left unmatched. Per germline, CDR1 MDHEN and CDR2 SYDVKM. The CDR3 loop reads CASSPGALQGEDTEAFF. The CDR3 coding sequence is TGTGCCAGCAGCCCTGGGGCACTACAGGGGGAGGACACTGAAGCTTTCTTT.

V and J are TRBV18 and TRBJ2-5; tentative D call: TRBD1 (5 bases). Trimming removed 3 bases from V and 3 bases from J, with 11 bases in between. This CDR3 contains 14 residues. The V gene's germline CDR1 is KGHSH and CDR2 LQKENI. The CDR3 region is CASSPRDREETQYF. The CDR3 bases are TGTGCCAGCTCACCCCGAGACAGAGAAGAGACCCAGTACTTC.